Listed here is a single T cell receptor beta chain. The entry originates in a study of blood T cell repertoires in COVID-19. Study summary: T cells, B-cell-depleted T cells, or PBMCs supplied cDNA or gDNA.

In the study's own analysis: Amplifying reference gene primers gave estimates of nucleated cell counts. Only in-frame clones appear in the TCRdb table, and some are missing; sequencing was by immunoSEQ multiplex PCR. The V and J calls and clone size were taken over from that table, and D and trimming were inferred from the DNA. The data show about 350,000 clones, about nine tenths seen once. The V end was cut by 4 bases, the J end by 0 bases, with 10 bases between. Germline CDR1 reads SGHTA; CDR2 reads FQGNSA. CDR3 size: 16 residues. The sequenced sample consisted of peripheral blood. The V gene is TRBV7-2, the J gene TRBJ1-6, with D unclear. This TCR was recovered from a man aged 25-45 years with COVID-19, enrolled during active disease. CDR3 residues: CASSWEVSSYNSPLHF. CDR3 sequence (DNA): TGTGCCAGCAGCTGGGAGGTGAGCTCCTATAATTCACCCCTCCACTTT.